The 2 T cell receptor beta chains below were found in one sample sequenced in a study of blood T cell repertoires in COVID-19. This table comes from immunoSEQ multiplex PCR, and its TCRdb copy is limited to in-frame clones, with some not included. The sample records 200,000 to 250,000 clones, about 90% being singletons. Source material: peripheral blood. The source of these receptors is a man in his thirties or forties with COVID-19, enrolled during active disease.

The J gene is TRBJ1-6, the V gene TRBV5-5; 7 bases match TRBD1. This CDR3 has 16 amino acids. The germline V gene encodes CDR1 SGHKS and CDR2 YYEKEE (reference sequence). Unmatched junction bases numbered 9, after V lost 4 bases and J lost 5 bases. The CDR3 DNA sequence: TGTGCCAGCAGCCTAACGACAGGGACGAATAATTCACCCCTCCACTTT. It specifies CASSLTTGTNNSPLHF.

V usage is TRBV7-2 and J usage is TRBJ2-1; D is perhaps TRBD2 (7 bases). The CDR3 extends over 19 amino acids. Looked up from germline, CDR1 is SGHTA and CDR2 is FQGNSA. V lost 0 bases to trimming and J lost 5 bases, with 23 bases between them. The chain's CDR3 is CASSLAYDGLGGGDNEQFF. The CDR3 nucleotides are TGTGCCAGCAGCTTAGCGTACGATGGTCTAGGAGGGGGGGACAATGAGCAGTTCTTC.